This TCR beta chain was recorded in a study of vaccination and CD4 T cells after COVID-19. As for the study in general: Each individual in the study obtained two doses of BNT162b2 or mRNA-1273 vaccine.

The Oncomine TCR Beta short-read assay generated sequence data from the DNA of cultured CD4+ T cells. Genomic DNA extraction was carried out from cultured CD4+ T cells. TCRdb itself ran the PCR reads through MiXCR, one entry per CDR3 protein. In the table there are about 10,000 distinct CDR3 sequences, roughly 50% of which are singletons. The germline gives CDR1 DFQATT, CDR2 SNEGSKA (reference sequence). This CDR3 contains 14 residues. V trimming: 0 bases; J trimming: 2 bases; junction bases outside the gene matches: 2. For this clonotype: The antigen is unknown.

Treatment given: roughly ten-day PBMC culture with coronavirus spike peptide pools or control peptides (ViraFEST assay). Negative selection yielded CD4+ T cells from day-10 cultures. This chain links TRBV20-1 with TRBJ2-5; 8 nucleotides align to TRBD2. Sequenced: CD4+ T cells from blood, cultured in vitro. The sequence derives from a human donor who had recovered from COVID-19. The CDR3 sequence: CSARDPGGQETQYF. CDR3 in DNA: TGCAGTGCTAGAGATCCGGGGGGGCAAGAGACCCAGTACTTC.